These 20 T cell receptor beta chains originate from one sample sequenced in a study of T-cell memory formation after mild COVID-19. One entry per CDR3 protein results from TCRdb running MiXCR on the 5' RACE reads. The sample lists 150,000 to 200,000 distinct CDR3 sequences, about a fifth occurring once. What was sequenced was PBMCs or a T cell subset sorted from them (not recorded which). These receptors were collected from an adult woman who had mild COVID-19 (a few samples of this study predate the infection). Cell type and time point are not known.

Written as DNA, the CDR3 is TGCGCCAGCAGCCCAGAGGACGGTACTGAAGCTTTCTTT. It translates to CASSPEDGTEAFF. The chain couples TRBV5-1 to TRBJ1-1; unclear D gene. Germline CDR1 SGHRS, CDR2 YFSETQ. The CDR3 has 13 amino acids. V was shortened by 4 bases and J by 5 bases, with 12 bases between the two germline ends.

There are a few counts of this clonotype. CDR3 bases: TGTGCCAGCAGCCACGGACTAGCCTCCTACAATGAGCAGTTCTTC. Encoded protein: CASSHGLASYNEQFF. V and J are TRBV7-9 and TRBJ2-1, with 8 positions matching TRBD2. The CDR3 is 15 residues long. Unmatched junction bases numbered 3, after V lost 5 bases and J lost 0 bases. Germline V lookup: CDR1 SEHNR, CDR2 FQNEAQ (reference sequence). Based on the CDR3 plus reference TRBV7-9 and TRBJ2-1, the full variable domain is DTGVSQNPRHKITKRGQNVTFRCDPISEHNRLYWYRQTLGQGPEFLTYFQNEAQLEKSRLLSDRFSAERPKGSFSTLEIQRTEQGDSAMYLCASSHGLASYNEQFFGPGTRLTVL.

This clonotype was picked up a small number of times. The DNA for the CDR3 is TGCAGCGTTGAAGAAGCCCCCACCTACAATGAGCAGTTCTTC. Protein: CSVEEAPTYNEQFF. The chain has TRBV29-1 and TRBJ2-1; D gene uncertain. Germline V lookup: CDR1 SQVTM, CDR2 ANQGSEA. This CDR3 region has 14 residues. V lost 0 bases to trimming and J lost 2 bases, with 8 bases between them.

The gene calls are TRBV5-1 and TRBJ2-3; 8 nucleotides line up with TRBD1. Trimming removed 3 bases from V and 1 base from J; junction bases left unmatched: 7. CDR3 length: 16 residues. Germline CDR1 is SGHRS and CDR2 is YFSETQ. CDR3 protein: CASSSGTGEGTDTQYF. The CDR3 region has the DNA TGCGCCAGCAGCTCCGGGACAGGTGAGGGCACAGATACGCAGTATTTT.

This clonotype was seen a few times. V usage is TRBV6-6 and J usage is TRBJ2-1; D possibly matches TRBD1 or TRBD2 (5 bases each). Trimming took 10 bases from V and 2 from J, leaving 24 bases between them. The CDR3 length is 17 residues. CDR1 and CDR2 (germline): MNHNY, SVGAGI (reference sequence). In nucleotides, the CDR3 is TGTGCCACCGAAACGGGGCCTCCCCAAGGCGCCTACAATGAGCAGTTCTTC. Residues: CATETGPPQGAYNEQFF.

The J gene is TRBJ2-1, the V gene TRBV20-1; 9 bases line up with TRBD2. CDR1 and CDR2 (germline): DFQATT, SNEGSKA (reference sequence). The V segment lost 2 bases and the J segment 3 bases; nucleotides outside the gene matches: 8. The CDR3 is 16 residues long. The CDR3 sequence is CSARLVAGVLYNEQFF. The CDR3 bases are TGCAGTGCTAGATTAGTAGCGGGAGTACTCTACAATGAGCAGTTCTTC.

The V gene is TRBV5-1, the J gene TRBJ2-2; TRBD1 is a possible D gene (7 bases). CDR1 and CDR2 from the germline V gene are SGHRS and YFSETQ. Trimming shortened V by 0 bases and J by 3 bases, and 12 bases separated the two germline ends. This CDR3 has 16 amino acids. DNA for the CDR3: TGCGCCAGCAGCTTGGGGGCGGGACAGTACACCGGGGAGCTGTTTTTT. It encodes CASSLGAGQYTGELFF.

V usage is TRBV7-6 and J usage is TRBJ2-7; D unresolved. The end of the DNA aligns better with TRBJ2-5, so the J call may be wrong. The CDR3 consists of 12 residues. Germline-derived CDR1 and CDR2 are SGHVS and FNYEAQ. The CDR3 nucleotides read TGTGCCAGCAGCTTAGCAATGGAGACCCAGTACTTC. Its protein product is CASSLAMETQYF.

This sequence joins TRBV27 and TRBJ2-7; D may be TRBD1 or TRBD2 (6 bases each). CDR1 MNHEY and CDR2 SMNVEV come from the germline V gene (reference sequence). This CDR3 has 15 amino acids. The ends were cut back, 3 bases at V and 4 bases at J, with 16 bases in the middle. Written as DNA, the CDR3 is TGTGCCAGCAGTTTTAGGGGGGTGGGGCTGTACGAGCAGTACTTC. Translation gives CASSFRGVGLYEQYF.

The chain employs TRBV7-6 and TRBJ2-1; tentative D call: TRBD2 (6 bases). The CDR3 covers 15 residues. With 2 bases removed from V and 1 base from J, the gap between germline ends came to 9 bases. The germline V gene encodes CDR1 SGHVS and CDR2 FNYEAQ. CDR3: CASSLLGGSYNEQFF. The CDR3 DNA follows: TGTGCCAGCAGCTTATTGGGGGGTTCCTACAATGAGCAGTTCTTC.

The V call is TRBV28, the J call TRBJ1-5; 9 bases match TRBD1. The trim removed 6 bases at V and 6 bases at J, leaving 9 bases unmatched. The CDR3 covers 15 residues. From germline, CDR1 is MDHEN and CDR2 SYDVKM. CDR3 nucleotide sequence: TGTGCCAGCAGCCAGGGACAGGGTAGTATTCAGCCCCAGCATTTT. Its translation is CASSQGQGSIQPQHF.

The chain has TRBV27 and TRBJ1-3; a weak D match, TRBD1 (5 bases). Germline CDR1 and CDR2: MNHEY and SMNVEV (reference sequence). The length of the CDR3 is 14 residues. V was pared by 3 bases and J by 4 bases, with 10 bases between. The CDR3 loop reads CASSLGGSGNTIYF. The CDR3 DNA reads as TGTGCCAGCAGTTTGGGGGGATCCGGAAACACCATATATTTT.

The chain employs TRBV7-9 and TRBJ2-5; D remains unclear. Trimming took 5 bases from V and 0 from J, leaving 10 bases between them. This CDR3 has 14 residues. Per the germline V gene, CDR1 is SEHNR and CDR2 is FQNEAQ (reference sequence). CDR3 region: CASSPPSYQETQYF. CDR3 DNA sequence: TGTGCCAGCAGCCCCCCGTCGTACCAAGAGACCCAGTACTTC.

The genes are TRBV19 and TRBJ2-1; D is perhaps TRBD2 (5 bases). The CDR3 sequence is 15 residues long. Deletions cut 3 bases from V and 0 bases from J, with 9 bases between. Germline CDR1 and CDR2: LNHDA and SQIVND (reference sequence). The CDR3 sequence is CASSMAGSSYNEQFF. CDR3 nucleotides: TGTGCCAGTAGTATGGCGGGCAGCTCCTACAATGAGCAGTTCTTC.

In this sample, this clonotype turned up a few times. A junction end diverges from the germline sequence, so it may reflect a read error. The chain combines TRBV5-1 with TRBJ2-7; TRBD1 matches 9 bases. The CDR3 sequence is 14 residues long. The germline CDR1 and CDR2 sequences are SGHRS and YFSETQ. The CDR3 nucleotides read TGCGCCACCAGCTACCGGGACAGGGCCCACGAGCAGTACTTC. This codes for CATSYRDRAHEQYF. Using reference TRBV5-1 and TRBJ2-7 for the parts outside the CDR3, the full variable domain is KAGVTQTPRYLIKTRGQQVTLSCSPISGHRSVSWYQQTPGQGLQFLFEYFSETQRNKGNFPGRFSGRQFSNSRSEMNVSTLELGDSALYLCATSYRDRAHEQYFGPGTRLTVT.

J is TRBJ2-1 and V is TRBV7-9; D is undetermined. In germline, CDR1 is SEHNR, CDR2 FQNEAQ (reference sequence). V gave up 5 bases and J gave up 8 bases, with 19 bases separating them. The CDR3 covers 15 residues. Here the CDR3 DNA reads TGTGCCAGCAGCCTCAGTCTCACGCAGACTGATGAGCAGTTCTTC. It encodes CASSLSLTQTDEQFF.

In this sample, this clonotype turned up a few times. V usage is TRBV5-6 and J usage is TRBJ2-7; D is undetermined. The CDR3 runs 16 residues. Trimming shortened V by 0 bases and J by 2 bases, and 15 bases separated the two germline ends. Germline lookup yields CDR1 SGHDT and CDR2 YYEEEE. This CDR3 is CASSLEGRLVTYEQYF. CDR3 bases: TGTGCCAGCAGCTTGGAAGGTCGCCTGGTAACCTACGAGCAGTACTTC. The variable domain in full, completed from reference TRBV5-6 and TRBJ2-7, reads DAGVTQSPTHLIKTRGQQVTLRCSPKSGHDTVSWYQQALGQGPQFIFQYYEEEERQRGNFPDRFSGHQFPNYSSELNVNALLLGDSALYLCASSLEGRLVTYEQYFGPGTRLTVT.

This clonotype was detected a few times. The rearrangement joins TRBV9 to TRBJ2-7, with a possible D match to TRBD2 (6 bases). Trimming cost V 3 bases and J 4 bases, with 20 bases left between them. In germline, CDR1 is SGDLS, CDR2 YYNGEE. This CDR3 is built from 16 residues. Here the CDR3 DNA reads TGTGCCAGCAGCGCCGGCGGGACCACAAAAGTTTACGAGCAGTACTTC. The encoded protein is CASSAGGTTKVYEQYF.

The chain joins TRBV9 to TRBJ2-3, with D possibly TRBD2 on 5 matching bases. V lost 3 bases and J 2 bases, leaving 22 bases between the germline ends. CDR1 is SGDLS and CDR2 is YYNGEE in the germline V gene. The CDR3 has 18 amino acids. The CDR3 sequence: CASSARGLTSRYTDTQYF. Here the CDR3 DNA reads TGTGCCAGCAGCGCGAGAGGGCTGACGAGCCGATACACAGATACGCAGTATTTT. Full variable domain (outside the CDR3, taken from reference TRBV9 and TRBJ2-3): DSGVTQTPKHLITATGQRVTLRCSPRSGDLSVYWYQQSLDQGLQFLIQYYNGEERAKGNILERFSAQQFPDLHSELNLSSLELGDSALYFCASSARGLTSRYTDTQYFGPGTRLTVL.

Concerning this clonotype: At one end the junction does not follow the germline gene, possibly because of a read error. CDR3 sequence: CASSQAVEKPQHF. CDR3 DNA: TGCGCCAGCAGTCAAGCAGTTGAGAAGCCCCAGCATTTT. J is TRBJ1-5 and V is TRBV4-1; no definite D call. This CDR3 is 13 amino acids long. Germline CDR1 reads MGHRA; CDR2 reads YSYEKL.